The 8 T cell receptor beta chains given below trace back to one sample, sequenced in a study of CD8+CD57+ T cells in acquired aplastic anemia. The patients chosen for sequencing had shown expansion of CD8+CD57+ cells (detected by flow cytometry). Using genomic DNA as the template, TCR beta VDJ and CDR3 profiling was carried out. From the reads, TCRdb called clonotypes with MiXCR, one entry per CDR3 protein. Here the sample spans 300,000 or so distinct CDR3 sequences, approximately 60% being singletons. Material for sequencing was sorted CD4+, CD8+, or CD8+CD57+ T cells (not recorded which) from PBMCs. Receptors were obtained from a human donor with aplastic anemia.

As for this clonotype: A single base separates this from a much larger clone, so it may be a read error. The rearrangement joins TRBV7-6 to TRBJ1-4; the match to TRBD1 covers 9 bases. CDR1 and CDR2 (germline): SGHVS, FNYEAQ. This CDR3 comprises 18 residues. The CDR3 DNA reads TGTGCCAGCAGCCCCATCCCGGGACAGGGAGGGACTAATGAAAGACTGTTTTTT. Residues: CASSPIPGQGGTNERLFF.

This clonotype was found many times. The rearrangement uses TRBV20-1 and TRBJ2-3; a weak D match, TRBD2 (6 bases). The length of the CDR3 is 16 residues. With 4 bases removed from V and 0 bases from J, the gap between germline ends came to 17 bases. From germline, CDR1 is DFQATT and CDR2 SNEGSKA (reference sequence). CDR3 amino acids: CSATWLHGSSTDTQYF. The CDR3 DNA reads as TGCAGTGCTACTTGGCTCCACGGGAGTAGCACAGATACGCAGTATTTT.

The rearrangement uses TRBV25-1 and TRBJ2-1; 8 bases are shared with TRBD2. V lost 5 bases, J lost 4 bases, and 7 bases stayed unmatched. This CDR3 is built from 15 residues. Germline V lookup: CDR1 MGHDK, CDR2 SYGVNS. The CDR3 sequence is CASSYSGGRYNEQFF. In DNA form, the CDR3 reads TGTGCCAGCAGTTACTCGGGGGGGCGGTACAATGAGCAGTTCTTC.

The V and J genes are TRBV20-1 and TRBJ1-6; 9 nucleotides align to TRBD1. V trimming: 0 bases; J trimming: 16 bases; junction bases outside the gene matches: 7. The CDR3 covers 13 residues. CDR1 and CDR2 from the germline V gene are DFQATT and SNEGSKA (reference sequence). The CDR3 DNA reads as TGCAGTGCTAGAGAGGGACAGGGACAATCTCTCCACTTT. The encoded protein is CSAREGQGQSLHF.

V gene TRBV7-2 combines with J gene TRBJ2-7, with TRBD2 matching over 10 bases. The CDR3 sequence is 15 residues long. V lost 5 bases to trimming and J lost 3 bases; unmatched junction nucleotides: 7. Looked up from germline, CDR1 is SGHTA and CDR2 is FQGNSA. The CDR3 region is CASSITSGTGYEQYF. The CDR3 nucleotides read TGTGCCAGCAGCATTACTAGCGGGACTGGCTACGAGCAGTACTTC. Based on the CDR3 plus reference TRBV7-2 and TRBJ2-7, the full variable domain is GAGVSQSPSNKVTEKGKDVELRCDPISGHTALYWYRQSLGQGLEFLIYFQGNSAPDKSGLPSDRFSAERTGGSVSTLTIQRTQQEDSAVYLCASSITSGTGYEQYFGPGTRLTVT.

J is TRBJ2-7 and V is TRBV7-2; no definite D call. Per the germline V gene, CDR1 is SGHTA and CDR2 is FQGNSA. Trimming left V 1 base short and J 7 bases short, with 11 bases between. This CDR3 is 13 amino acids long. Here the CDR3 reads CASSLDTFREQYF. In nucleotides, the CDR3 is TGTGCCAGCAGCTTAGATACGTTTAGAGAGCAGTACTTC.

V is TRBV2 and J is TRBJ1-1; TRBD1 might be the D (6 bases). This CDR3 region has 13 residues. Germline V gene lookup returns CDR1 SNHLY and CDR2 FYNNEI. V was clipped by 4 bases and J by 2 bases, with 8 bases between them. In nucleotides, the CDR3 is TGTGCCAGCAGTGGACAGGACAACACTGAAGCTTTCTTT. Translation: CASSGQDNTEAFF.

The chain is built from TRBV7-2 and TRBJ2-5; D gene unclear. Per germline, CDR1 SGHTA and CDR2 FQGNSA. This CDR3 has 14 residues. Trimming stripped 0 bases from V and 4 bases from J, with 9 bases between. CDR3 sequence reads: CASSLAADAETQYF. The DNA for the CDR3 is TGTGCCAGCAGCTTAGCGGCAGACGCAGAGACCCAGTACTTC. The variable domain in full, with the rest retrieved from reference TRBV7-2 and TRBJ2-5, is GAGVSQSPSNKVTEKGKDVELRCDPISGHTALYWYRQSLGQGLEFLIYFQGNSAPDKSGLPSDRFSAERTGGSVSTLTIQRTQQEDSAVYLCASSLAADAETQYFGPGTRLLVL.